These 21 T cell receptor beta chains share one sample of origin, sequenced in a study of T cells in Graves' hyperthyroidism and ophthalmopathy (dated by TCRdb to the late 2010s). The receptor library was made with multiplex PCR. TCRdb shows the sequencer as Illumina HiSeq 2000. The TCR beta CDR3 regions were amplified from the RNA transcripts. The TCR CDR3 was subjected to a first round of RT-PCR using the HTBI primer set and the Qiagen OneStep RT-PCR kit. TCRdb reprocessed the public reads (quality trimming at Q25 with fastp, clone calling with MiXCR) and kept in-frame beta chains. Here each entry gathers all rows of one CDR3 protein and keeps the most common genes and DNA. Present in this sample are around 300,000 distinct CDR3 sequences, roughly 13% of which were seen just once. The ten most abundant clones make up approximately 35% of the sample. Source material: blood. Source of these receptors: a woman between 40 and 55 years old with Graves' ophthalmopathy.

The table lists this clonotype with many counts. The gene calls are TRBV2 and TRBJ2-7; 14 bases agree with TRBD2. Trimming cost V 4 bases and J 5 bases; bases outside gene matches: 1. Germline V gene lookup returns CDR1 SNHLY and CDR2 FYNNEI. CDR3 length equals 14 residues. The CDR3 here is CASSGTSGRNEQYF. The CDR3 coding sequence is TGTGCCAGCAGTGGGACTAGCGGGAGGAACGAGCAGTACTTC.

This clonotype was counted ten times or more. This chain connects TRBV5-6 to TRBJ1-1; D remains ambiguous. The CDR3 runs to 14 residues. The germline V and J ends were trimmed by 0 bases and 0 bases, with 6 bases remaining between them. Germline V CDR1 and CDR2: SGHDT, YYEEEE. CDR3 coding DNA: TGTGCCAGCAGCTTGGTCGTCATGAACACTGAAGCTTTCTTT. It translates to CASSLVVMNTEAFF.

This clonotype was recorded at least ten times. The rearrangement links TRBV24-1 to TRBJ2-3; maybe TRBD2 (6 bases). Trimming took 0 bases from V and 3 from J, leaving 15 bases between them. The CDR3 sequence is 17 residues long. Germline V gene sequence: CDR1 KGHDR, CDR2 SFDVKD. The CDR3 spells CATSDLRSGGRTDTQYF. The CDR3 bases are TGTGCCACCAGTGATTTGAGGTCCGGGGGAAGGACAGATACGCAGTATTTT.

In its sample, this clonotype was seen many times. This rearrangement joins TRBV5-1 to TRBJ1-1, with 9 bases fitting TRBD1. CDR3 size: 14 residues. Germline CDR1 and CDR2: SGHRS and YFSETQ. With 1 base clipped from V and 5 bases from J, the junction kept 3 bases outside the gene matches. Here the CDR3 DNA reads TGCGCCAGCAGCTTGACAGGGGGCAAGACTGAAGCTTTCTTT. Protein product: CASSLTGGKTEAFF.

The chain has TRBV29-1 and TRBJ1-2; D gene unclear. Germline V lookup: CDR1 SQVTM, CDR2 ANQGSEA. The CDR3 totals 15 residues. Trimming stripped 1 base from V and 2 bases from J, with 14 bases between. CDR3 residues: CSVEAWLAGNYGYTF. The CDR3 DNA sequence: TGCAGCGTTGAAGCTTGGCTAGCTGGGAACTATGGCTACACCTTC.

The chain uses TRBV7-9 and TRBJ1-2, with 10 bases identical to TRBD1. J was trimmed by 6 bases and V by 6 bases; bases with no gene match: 7. The CDR3 is made up of 14 amino acids. CDR1 and CDR2 (germline): SEHNR, FQNEAQ (reference sequence). This CDR3 is CASRIGGQGNGYTF. The CDR3 DNA follows: TGTGCCAGCAGAATAGGGGGACAGGGGAATGGCTACACCTTC.

This clonotype has just a few counts. The genes are TRBV14 and TRBJ2-5; no clear D gene. The V gene's germline CDR1 is SGHDN and CDR2 FVKESK. This CDR3 contains 14 residues. The V gene lost 3 bases and the J gene lost 4 bases, with 12 bases spanning the gap. This CDR3 is CASSQMGKGETQYF. The CDR3 DNA reads TGTGCCAGCAGCCAGATGGGGAAAGGAGAGACCCAGTACTTC.

This rearrangement joins TRBV19 to TRBJ2-1, with D uncertain. The V end lost 5 bases, the J end lost 6 bases, and 11 bases lay between the germline ends. Germline V CDR1 and CDR2: LNHDA, SQIVND (reference sequence). The CDR3 contains 13 residues. CDR3 nucleotide sequence: TGTGCCAGTAGTTTCCCCGGGTTCAATGAGCAGTTCTTC. This encodes CASSFPGFNEQFF.

The table lists this clonotype with many counts. The V and J genes are TRBV6-1 and TRBJ1-2; a possible D gene is TRBD1 (5 bases). Germline V gene lookup returns CDR1 MNHNS and CDR2 SASEGT. Trimming took off 0 bases at V and 8 bases at J, with 13 bases between the two ends. The CDR3 has 14 amino acids. The CDR3 sequence is CASSEARRGGGYTF. The CDR3 DNA is TGTGCCAGCAGTGAAGCGCGAAGGGGTGGGGGCTACACCTTC.

Remarks on this clonotype: The junction and the germline gene differ at one end; a read error may be behind it. The chain joins TRBV12-3 or TRBV12-4 to TRBJ2-2, with 10 nucleotides matching TRBD2. The CDR3 is 15 amino acids. CDR3 sequence reads: CVSSGTSVSTGELFF. CDR3 nucleotide sequence: TGTGTCAGCAGTGGGACTAGCGTTTCGACCGGGGAGCTGTTTTTT.

The sample holds many counts of this clonotype. This chain joins TRBV28 and TRBJ2-7, with 7 bases lining up with TRBD2. The CDR3 totals 14 residues. After removal of 6 bases from V and 3 bases from J, the junction contained 8 bases not matched to a gene. CDR1 is MDHEN, CDR2 SYDVKM, per germline. The CDR3 region has the DNA TGTGCCAGCAGATCTTCGGGACTAAACTACGAGCAGTACTTC. This translates into CASRSSGLNYEQYF.

This chain connects TRBV12-3 or TRBV12-4 to TRBJ2-1, with D maybe TRBD1 (5 bases). The CDR3 has 16 amino acids. Trimming left V 4 bases short and J 0 bases short, with 13 bases between. This chain's CDR3 is CASSYQGSSSYNEQFF. For the CDR3, the DNA is TGTGCCAGCAGTTATCAGGGTTCGAGCTCCTACAATGAGCAGTTCTTC.

This clonotype came up a few times. This sequence joins TRBV24-1 and TRBJ2-1; perhaps TRBD2 as D (6 bases). The length of the CDR3 is 15 residues. The germline gives CDR1 KGHDR, CDR2 SFDVKD. The V gene lost 6 bases and the J gene lost 5 bases, with 16 bases spanning the gap. The CDR3, as DNA: TGTGCCACCAGTCCCTGGGGGGACGGAAACAATGAGCAGTTCTTC. Residues: CATSPWGDGNNEQFF.

This clonotype has ten or more counts. The chain employs TRBV24-1 and TRBJ2-7; the D gene is possibly TRBD2 (6 bases). Germline loops: CDR1 KGHDR, CDR2 SFDVKD. CDR3 length equals 13 residues. V lost 0 bases and J 6 bases, leaving 8 bases between the germline ends. CDR3 region: CATSDLRGTEQYF. In DNA, the CDR3 is TGTGCCACCAGTGATTTGCGGGGGACCGAGCAGTACTTC.

In its sample, this clonotype was seen many times. This chain connects TRBV6-1 to TRBJ2-2; D is possibly TRBD1 (5 bases). The germline gives CDR1 MNHNS, CDR2 SASEGT. Trimming took 11 bases from V and 3 from J, leaving 19 bases between them. This CDR3 comprises 15 residues. The DNA of the CDR3 is TGTGCCGGCGGTGCAGGGATAGCTGACACCGGGGAGCTGTTTTTT. It codes for CAGGAGIADTGELFF.

This clonotype was counted once. The rearrangement links TRBV6-6 to TRBJ2-1, with D perhaps matching TRBD1 or TRBD2 (5 bases each). CDR1 is MNHNY, CDR2 SVGAGI, per germline (reference sequence). V lost 0 bases and J 1 base, leaving 7 bases between the germline ends. The CDR3 is made up of 15 amino acids. The CDR3 protein is CASSYSGASYNEQFF. CDR3 nucleotide sequence: TGTGCCAGCAGTTACTCCGGGGCATCCTACAATGAGCAGTTCTTC.

This clonotype was seen at least ten times. This chain connects TRBV7-2 to TRBJ2-5, with D unresolved. There are 13 residues in the CDR3. V dropped 0 bases and J dropped 2 bases, with 4 bases sitting between them. Germline lookup yields CDR1 SGHTA and CDR2 FQGNSA. The CDR3 protein is CASSLARQETQYF. CDR3 bases: TGTGCCAGCAGCTTAGCGCGGCAAGAGACCCAGTACTTC.

This clonotype was counted at least ten times. The chain combines TRBV2 with TRBJ2-5; D not resolved. CDR3 length equals 14 residues. V gave up 7 bases and J gave up 9 bases, with 21 bases separating them. From germline, CDR1 is SNHLY and CDR2 FYNNEI. CDR3 sequence reads: CASKPTRSERPQYF. CDR3 coding DNA: TGTGCCAGCAAACCCACCCGGAGTGAGAGACCCCAGTACTTC.

This clonotype came up many times. The chain carries TRBV5-1 and TRBJ1-5; perhaps TRBD1 as D (5 bases). In germline, CDR1 is SGHRS, CDR2 YFSETQ. This CDR3 contains 15 residues. Trimming removed 4 bases from V and 6 bases from J, with 17 bases in between. This CDR3 reads CASSPEGVGVQPQHF. In DNA, the CDR3 is TGCGCCAGCAGCCCGGAGGGCGTAGGGGTTCAGCCCCAGCATTTT.

This clonotype was seen a handful of times. The chain combines TRBV10-2 with TRBJ2-4, with a weak D call TRBD2 (6 bases). Germline V gene sequence: CDR1 WSHSY, CDR2 SAAADI. V dropped 5 bases and J dropped 6 bases, with 14 bases sitting between them. The CDR3 has 14 amino acids. The CDR3 sequence is CASSSSGTLNIQYF. CDR3 nucleotide sequence: TGCGCCAGCAGTTCCTCCGGGACTTTAAACATTCAGTACTTC.

J is TRBJ1-5 and V is TRBV19; D unclear. From germline, CDR1 is LNHDA and CDR2 SQIVND (reference sequence). The CDR3 runs 15 residues. The germline V and J ends were trimmed by 4 bases and 0 bases, with 10 bases remaining between them. CDR3 DNA sequence: TGTGCCAGTAGTACTGGAGGTTATAGCAATCAGCCCCAGCATTTT. Translation: CASSTGGYSNQPQHF.